This record covers a single T cell receptor beta chain. No antigen is known for it. Libraries were made from TCR beta cDNA, and they carried unique molecular identifiers. cDNA molecules numbering about 470,000 came from approximately 1 to 10 million T cells. From the PCR reads, TCRdb called clonotypes with MiXCR, one entry per CDR3 protein. This table holds about 820,000 distinct CDR3 sequences, roughly 50% found once. These data come from a study of post-analysis software for immune sequencing data. Study results and limitations: Five or six TRBV segments, TRBV5-6, TRBV5-1 and TRBV20-1 among them, were found more frequent in patients than controls.

V was pared by 5 bases and J by 6 bases, with 3 bases of the junction left unmatched. The CDR3 length is 12 residues. The receptor comes from a girl aged 10-17 years with multiple sclerosis. The rearrangement uses TRBV12-3 or TRBV12-4 and TRBJ1-2; 7 positions match TRBD1. Sequencing used blood. Written as DNA, the CDR3 is TGTGCCAGCAGTCCACAGGGGAATGGCTACACCTTC. It is translated as CASSPQGNGYTF.